These 15 T cell receptor beta chains were sequenced from one sample in a study of cytomegalovirus exposure and HLA in healthy donors. Clones were read by immunoSEQ multiplex PCR, and TCRdb kept only the in-frame ones, dropping some. This sample has 150,000 to 200,000 clones, with 70% to 90% found just once. What was sequenced was PBMCs. The receptors originated from a woman under 40 in good health and CMV-seronegative.

This clone was observed once. This chain links TRBV5-1 with TRBJ2-1, with TRBD1 matching over 9 bases. The germline V gene has CDR1 SGHRS and CDR2 YFSETQ. The CDR3 has 15 amino acids. V shed 3 bases, J shed 8 bases, and the junction held 9 bases outside the gene matches. The CDR3: CASSSRGQGRYEQFF. The CDR3 DNA reads as TGCGCCAGCAGCTCGCGGGGACAGGGACGCTATGAGCAGTTCTTC.

The chain recombines TRBV6-5 with TRBJ1-1; no firm D call. Trimming left V 0 bases short and J 7 bases short, with 12 bases between. From germline, CDR1 is MNHEY and CDR2 SVGAGI. The CDR3 contains 14 residues. The CDR3 sequence is CASSYSEETGEAFF. Written as DNA, the CDR3 is TGTGCCAGCAGTTACTCCGAGGAGACCGGTGAAGCTTTCTTT.

The DNA of the CDR3 is TGTGCCAGCAGCTTGACTAGGGACACTAAGGATAACTATGGCTACACCTTC. The encoded protein is CASSLTRDTKDNYGYTF. The chain is built from TRBV7-2 and TRBJ1-2, with a possible D match to TRBD1 (6 bases). This CDR3 comprises 17 residues. The V end lost 3 bases, the J end lost 1 base, and 18 bases lay between the germline ends. Per the germline V gene, CDR1 is SGHTA and CDR2 is FQGNSA.

The chain recombines TRBV29-1 with TRBJ1-2; 11 nucleotides match TRBD1. Looked up from germline, CDR1 is SQVTM and CDR2 is ANQGSEA. This CDR3 region has 15 residues. With 6 bases clipped from V and 3 bases from J, the junction kept 9 bases outside the gene matches. The CDR3 sequence is CSVPGQGALDYGYTF. The CDR3 bases are TGCAGCGTCCCCGGACAGGGGGCACTAGACTATGGCTACACCTTC.

This chain joins TRBV5-1 and TRBJ1-2; TRBD1 is a possible D gene (6 bases). V lost 4 bases and J 1 base, leaving 14 bases between the germline ends. The CDR3 runs to 15 residues. The germline V gene has CDR1 SGHRS and CDR2 YFSETQ. CDR3 DNA: TGCGCCAGCAGCCCACGGGACAAGTTTAACTATGGCTACACCTTC. This translates into CASSPRDKFNYGYTF.

The chain couples TRBV5-1 to TRBJ1-4, with D hard to call. The germline V and J ends were trimmed by 5 bases and 0 bases, with 5 bases remaining between them. CDR1 is SGHRS, CDR2 YFSETQ, per germline. The CDR3 runs 13 residues. CDR3 bases: TGCGCCAGCAGGGATGCAACTAATGAAAAACTGTTTTTT. It is translated as CASRDATNEKLFF.

The CDR3 here is CASRTGQTGELFF. The CDR3, as DNA: TGTGCCAGTAGAACGGGACAGACCGGGGAGCTGTTTTTT. This chain connects TRBV19 to TRBJ2-2, with 7 positions matching TRBD1. The ends lost 6 bases at V and 5 bases at J; junction bases unmatched: 3. The CDR3 sequence is 13 residues long. Germline CDR1 is LNHDA and CDR2 is SQIVND (reference sequence).

This clone came up a few times. V usage is TRBV11-2 and J usage is TRBJ1-2; 8 nucleotides align to TRBD1. CDR3 length: 13 residues. Losses at the gene ends were 4 bases for V and 7 bases for J; bases not matched to a gene: 5. Germline V gives CDR1 SGHAT, CDR2 FQNNGV. CDR3 bases: TGTGCCAGCAGCTCAACAGGGGGAAGTGGCTACACCTTC. Its translation is CASSSTGGSGYTF.

J is TRBJ2-7 and V is TRBV28, with D unclear. This CDR3 is built from 13 residues. Trimming took 6 bases from V and 6 from J, leaving 15 bases between them. The germline gives CDR1 MDHEN, CDR2 SYDVKM. In nucleotides, the CDR3 is TGTGCCAGCAGACCGGGTGGGGTCCGCGAGCAGTACTTC. It yields the protein CASRPGGVREQYF.

The rearrangement uses TRBV27 and TRBJ2-1; 12 bases match TRBD2. CDR1 and CDR2 from the germline V gene are MNHEY and SMNVEV (reference sequence). J lost 8 bases, V lost 2 bases, and 4 bases had no gene match. CDR3 length: 15 amino acids. The chain's CDR3 is CASSLILAGGDEQFF. The CDR3 DNA follows: TGTGCCAGCAGTTTAATCCTAGCGGGAGGGGATGAGCAGTTCTTC.

CDR3 nucleotide sequence: TGTGCCAGCAGCTTGAAGCGGGTGCAGGACCTAAAGCAGTACTTC. As protein: CASSLKRVQDLKQYF. The V and J genes are TRBV5-8 and TRBJ2-7, with D possibly TRBD2 on 6 matching bases. Trimming took 1 base from V and 8 from J, leaving 19 bases between them. The germline gives CDR1 SGHTS, CDR2 YDEGEE. This CDR3 has 15 residues.

The V and J genes are TRBV27 and TRBJ2-7, with 8 bases lining up with TRBD1. The J segment lost 3 bases and the V segment lost 8 bases, leaving 9 bases of the junction unmatched. Germline V gene sequence: CDR1 MNHEY, CDR2 SMNVEV (reference sequence). CDR3 length: 14 residues. The chain's CDR3 is CASGPGDRHYEQYF. The CDR3 DNA follows: TGTGCCAGCGGGCCAGGGGACAGGCACTACGAGCAGTACTTC.

The rearrangement joins TRBV29-1 to TRBJ2-7; D might be TRBD1 (5 bases). Germline CDR1 is SQVTM and CDR2 is ANQGSEA. Trimming pared 2 bases from V and 4 bases from J, leaving 12 bases between. This CDR3 comprises 13 residues. The CDR3 DNA follows: TGCAGCGTTGAACCCCTAACAGGTTACGAGCAGTACTTC. It specifies CSVEPLTGYEQYF.

This sequence joins TRBV7-9 and TRBJ1-1; a weak D match, TRBD1 (5 bases). Trimming removed 6 bases at V and 0 bases at J, with 17 bases between. Germline loops: CDR1 SEHNR, CDR2 FQNEAQ (reference sequence). The CDR3 extends over 16 amino acids. The CDR3 loop is CASRQPRGPLNTEAFF. The CDR3 nucleotides read TGTGCCAGCAGACAACCTAGGGGCCCACTGAACACTGAAGCTTTCTTT.

The gene calls are TRBV6-4 and TRBJ2-3; 8 bases are a match to TRBD2. V was clipped by 0 bases and J by 2 bases; unmatched bases: 1. Germline V lookup: CDR1 MRHNA, CDR2 SNTAGT. The CDR3 contains 15 residues. The CDR3 sequence: CASSDSGLATDTQYF. CDR3 nucleotide sequence: TGTGCCAGCAGTGACTCCGGACTAGCCACAGATACGCAGTATTTT.